This record looks at one TCR beta chain sequence and its context. The antigen remains unidentified. This sample was included in a study of cytomegalovirus exposure and HLA in healthy donors. General study results and limits: It emerged from a later analysis that several of the most significant clusters appeared to be linked to common viral pathogens. Per published reports, the classifier diagnosed cytomegalovirus status with high specificity and sensitivity. There were over 150 TCR beta chains listed as cytomegalovirus-associated.

Amplification used 60 Vbeta primers and 13 Jbeta primers. Assay: immunoSEQ multiplex PCR; the TCRdb copy retains only in-frame clones and omits some. The sample has about 150,000 clones; approximately 81% are singletons. This TCR derives from a man aged 18-30 years in good health and CMV-seronegative. Input material: PBMCs.

Here the CDR3 reads CASSPGLAGIGEETQYF. The CDR3 DNA reads as TGTGCCAGCAGCCCCGGACTAGCGGGGATCGGGGAAGAGACCCAGTACTTC. The V and J genes are TRBV13 and TRBJ2-5; 12 positions agree with TRBD2. Germline V CDR1 and CDR2: PRHDT, FYEKMQ (reference sequence). CDR3 length: 17 residues. Trimming removed 5 bases from V and 3 bases from J; junction bases left unmatched: 10.